This T cell receptor beta chain comes out of a study of blood T cell repertoires in COVID-19. The V and J ends lost 7 bases and 0 bases respectively, with 10 bases between them. This CDR3 has 14 amino acids. CDR1 is LNHDA, CDR2 SQIVND, per germline (reference sequence). Per the authors' pipeline: Estimates of nucleated cell counts were drawn from the amplification of reference gene primers. Repertoires were generated with immunoSEQ multiplex PCR, while TCRdb's copy carries only in-frame clones and drops some. V, J and clone size were drawn from that table, and D and trimming were deduced from the DNA. The table has 350,000 to 450,000 clones, 89% seen once.

V is TRBV19 and J is TRBJ1-5; D is ambiguous. Material for sequencing was PBMCs or T cells enriched from blood (not recorded which). The source of this sequence is a woman in her twenties or thirties who had recovered from COVID-19. For the CDR3, the DNA is TGTGCCAGTAACCCACTACGTAGCAATCAGCCCCAGCATTTT. Translation: CASNPLRSNQPQHF.